A selection of T cell receptor beta chains follows, all from one sample in a study of blood T cell repertoires in COVID-19. Method: immunoSEQ multiplex PCR; TCRdb's copy keeps in-frame clones and lacks some. This table holds some 230,000 clones, approximately 85% found once. The sequencing input was peripheral blood. The source of these receptors is a man aged 35-49 years with acute or convalescent COVID-19. Each CDR3 is given with its conserved first and last residue. The size entry is marked missing in some rows and otherwise reads once, few, many or a size class.

V gene | clone size | CDR3 protein
TRBV6-5 | NA | CASSLASTGRGYTF
TRBV6-2/TRBV6-3 | NA | CASSYLLRFTPYEQYF
TRBV2 | NA | CASSTQGIPGEQYF
TRBV5-4 | NA | CASSLDRYNEQFF
TRBV30 | NA | CAWSGTRTEGYTF
TRBV18 | NA | CASSPGTGGEKLFF
TRBV28 | NA | CASTGQGYYGYTF
TRBV30 | NA | CAWGTGVSTEAFF
TRBV7-9 | NA | CASSSLWTRPYNEQFF
TRBV6-1 | NA | CASSVTQGAPLNAWAYEQYF
TRBV5-1 | once | CASSLRPTGSTNEKLFF
TRBV9 | few | CASSVGASGGVQETQYF
TRBV7-8 | few | CASSLTGGYTEAFF
TRBV30 | NA | CAWTVPGSYNSPLHF
TRBV7-3 | NA | CASSLNVAGGDTQYF
TRBV15 | few | CATSSSYEGGYTF
TRBV5-1 | NA | CASSPYGETNEKLFF
TRBV11-2 | NA | CASTPREIRGSPLHF
TRBV5-5 | NA | CASRMGQINQPQHF
TRBV7-9 | NA | CASSFSLSRVNTEAFF
TRBV9 | NA | CASSSRQGGNSPLHF
TRBV7-2 | NA | CASSLDTSGGWLRETQYF
TRBV18 | few | CASSTSTDTQYF
TRBV5-6 | NA | CASILYRQGYEQYF
TRBV11-1 | NA | CASSLDGRQGEDPTF
TRBV21-1 | NA | CASSPRDRVHF
TRBV2 | NA | CASSGRRGIGTGELFF
TRBV19 | NA | CASSPGTVQQETQYF
TRBV2 | NA | CASSRDRGQPQHF
TRBV25-1 | NA | CASSPGQGLYNEKLFF
TRBV18 | NA | CASKGQGNTEAFF
TRBV5-1 | NA | CASSLDLGLNTEAFF
TRBV5-4 | NA | CASSAGGTRGSNEKLFF
TRBV2 | NA | CASSVGQGGDTQYF
TRBV9 | once | CASSVSLLPNEKLFF
TRBV29-1 | NA | CSVGTANQPQHF
TRBV27 | few | CASSLGGQPYGYTF
TRBV28 | NA | CASSSDRDSGNTIYF
TRBV5-6 | once | CASSSLGQGLYEQYF
TRBV30 | NA | CAWSLLQNTEAFF
TRBV19 | NA | CASGLTGGGGYTF
TRBV2 | NA | CASSERPARTWRTSTQGDTIYF
TRBV6-2/TRBV6-3 | once | CASSADRGRVAGDNEQFF
TRBV27 | NA | CASSYYRGPTVYGYTF
TRBV11-2 | NA | CASSLVGSGGFGNEQFF
TRBV7-2 | NA | CASSLGGMAYEQYF
TRBV5-5 | few | CASTKDRLGEKLFF
TRBV7-9 | NA | CASSLPTTNSPLHF
TRBV2 | NA | CASSTDRGNTEAFF
TRBV10-3 | NA | CAISGKVAGEREQYF
TRBV6-5 | NA | CASSPGGTEAFF